The 26 T cell receptor beta chains given below trace back to one sample, sequenced in a study of cytomegalovirus exposure and HLA in healthy donors. Vbeta (60) and Jbeta (13) primers were used in the PCR. The protocol was immunoSEQ multiplex PCR, while the TCRdb copy is restricted to in-frame clones and leaves out a portion. Here the sample spans about 98,000 clones, 55% to 80% being singletons. Specimen: PBMCs. These receptors all stem from a female donor in good health and CMV-seronegative.

This clone was seen a few times. The chain couples TRBV28 to TRBJ2-6, with a weak D call TRBD2 (5 bases). Germline CDR1 reads MDHEN; CDR2 reads SYDVKM. Trimming pared 2 bases from V and 2 bases from J, leaving 7 bases between. The CDR3 runs to 15 residues. The CDR3 DNA reads as TGTGCCAGCAGTTTACCCGGGGCTGGGGCCAACGTCCTGACTTTC. Residues: CASSLPGAGANVLTF. The whole variable domain, filled in from reference TRBV28 and TRBJ2-6, reads DVKVTQSSRYLVKRTGEKVFLECVQDMDHENMFWYRQDPGLGLRLIYFSYDVKMKEKGDIPEGYSVSREKKERFSLILESASTNQTSMYLCASSLPGAGANVLTFGAGSRLTVL.

The rearrangement links TRBV18 to TRBJ1-4; unclear D gene. This CDR3 is 13 amino acids long. The V gene's germline CDR1 is KGHSH and CDR2 LQKENI. V gave up 8 bases and J gave up 1 base, with 8 bases separating them. CDR3 DNA sequence: TGTGCCAGCGCATCAGGAACTAATGAAAAACTGTTTTTT. Its protein product is CASASGTNEKLFF.

This clone was observed a few times. This sequence joins TRBV27 and TRBJ2-7; a weak D match, TRBD1 (6 bases). The CDR3 totals 15 residues. Deletions cut 3 bases from V and 2 bases from J, with 14 bases between. Per germline, CDR1 MNHEY and CDR2 SMNVEV (reference sequence). The CDR3 sequence: CASSFGQTDAYEQYF. CDR3 in DNA: TGTGCCAGCAGTTTCGGACAGACCGATGCCTACGAGCAGTACTTC.

This chain links TRBV9 with TRBJ1-1; possibly TRBD1 for D (6 bases). The CDR3 loop spans 13 amino acids. The V gene lost 0 bases and the J gene lost 8 bases, with 11 bases spanning the gap. Germline CDR1 reads SGDLS; CDR2 reads YYNGEE. CDR3 DNA: TGTGCCAGCAGCGTAGATTCGCAGGGGGAAGCTTTCTTT. This gives the protein CASSVDSQGEAFF.

The chain combines TRBV2 with TRBJ1-1; D might be TRBD1 (6 bases). Germline lookup yields CDR1 SNHLY and CDR2 FYNNEI. The CDR3 is 13 residues long. Trimming removed 2 bases from V and 7 bases from J, with 11 bases in between. CDR3 DNA sequence: TGTGCCAGCAGTGAACGTGGACAGAGTGAAGCTTTCTTT. Translated: CASSERGQSEAFF.

This clone ranks as medium-sized. In DNA form, the CDR3 reads TGTGCCAGCAGTTGGACAGGGGGCGAGGGTCAGCCCCAGCATTTT. Encoded protein: CASSWTGGEGQPQHF. The rearrangement uses TRBV2 and TRBJ1-5; 11 bases map to TRBD1. Germline CDR1 and CDR2: SNHLY and FYNNEI. CDR3 length: 15 residues. V was pared by 5 bases and J by 6 bases, with 6 bases of the junction left unmatched.

The chain combines TRBV28 with TRBJ1-5, with a possible D match to TRBD1 (5 bases). The CDR3 has 15 amino acids. Germline V gene lookup returns CDR1 MDHEN and CDR2 SYDVKM. Trimming cost V 5 bases and J 0 bases, with 11 bases left between them. DNA for the CDR3: TGTGCCAGCAGTGTAGACAGTATTAGCAATCAGCCCCAGCATTTT. It specifies CASSVDSISNQPQHF.

This clone occurred once. The chain is built from TRBV28 and TRBJ2-7; D is unclear. With 2 bases removed from V and 3 bases from J, the gap between germline ends came to 2 bases. CDR1 MDHEN and CDR2 SYDVKM come from the germline V gene. CDR3 size: 11 residues. This CDR3 is CASSLHYEQYF. CDR3 nucleotides: TGTGCCAGCAGTTTACACTACGAGCAGTACTTC.

The sample holds a few counts of this clone. The chain has TRBV6-5 and TRBJ1-4, with a tentative D call TRBD1 (5 bases). This CDR3 region has 14 residues. Germline CDR1 reads MNHEY; CDR2 reads SVGAGI. V dropped 5 bases and J dropped 7 bases, with 14 bases sitting between them. CDR3 bases: TGTGCCAGCAGTACCAAGGGGAGGGGTGAAAAACTGTTTTTT. It is translated as CASSTKGRGEKLFF.

The V gene is TRBV30, the J gene TRBJ1-5; D uncertain. The CDR3 is 14 amino acids. CDR1 and CDR2 (germline): GTSNPN, SVGIG (reference sequence). V lost 0 bases to trimming and J lost 4 bases, with 10 bases between them. The CDR3 sequence: CAWSVGPGNQPQHF. In DNA form, the CDR3 reads TGTGCCTGGAGTGTAGGTCCAGGAAATCAGCCCCAGCATTTT.

The rearrangement joins TRBV12-5 to TRBJ2-2, with 8 bases matching TRBD2. Germline CDR1 and CDR2: LGHNT and FRNRAP. Trimming at V came to 1 base and at J to 4 bases, leaving 8 bases not matched to a gene. The CDR3 runs to 17 residues. The CDR3 DNA reads TGTGCTAGTGGTTTGGGCCTCATAGCGGGAAGCACCGGGGAGCTGTTTTTT. Translation: CASGLGLIAGSTGELFF.

The count of this clone is one. In nucleotides, the CDR3 is TGTGCCAGCAGTGCTAGCGGCAATGAGCAGTTCTTC. Translated, it gives CASSASGNEQFF. The chain uses TRBV25-1 and TRBJ2-1; TRBD2 matches 7 bases. CDR1 is MGHDK, CDR2 SYGVNS, per germline. With 4 bases clipped from V and 6 bases from J, the junction kept 0 bases outside the gene matches. The CDR3 spans 12 residues.

The CDR3 bases are TGTGCCACCAGCAGAGATGTGAGTCGATCCGGGGAGCTGTTTTTT. This translates into CATSRDVSRSGELFF. The chain has TRBV15 and TRBJ2-2; D gene unclear. The V and J ends lost 0 bases and 6 bases respectively, with 11 bases between them. Germline V gene sequence: CDR1 LNHNV, CDR2 YYDKDF (reference sequence). The CDR3 sequence is 15 residues long.

The chain employs TRBV30 and TRBJ1-2; 8 bases fit TRBD1. Germline assignment: CDR1 GTSNPN and CDR2 SVGIG (reference sequence). This CDR3 region has 13 residues. Trimming at V came to 7 bases and at J to 8 bases, leaving 12 bases not matched to a gene. The CDR3 DNA reads TGTGCCTCCTCTACTCGACAGGGGATAGGCTACACCTTC. Translating it yields CASSTRQGIGYTF.

V and J are TRBV7-8 and TRBJ2-5, with 7 bases identical to TRBD2. Trimming cost V 0 bases and J 5 bases; bases outside gene matches: 9. CDR1 and CDR2 from the germline V gene are SGHVS and FQNEAQ. CDR3 length: 16 residues. CDR3 sequence reads: CASSLASGLVRETQYF. The DNA of the CDR3 is TGTGCCAGCAGCTTAGCCTCCGGACTAGTTCGGGAGACCCAGTACTTC.

This chain joins TRBV18 and TRBJ2-1; 13 bases match TRBD2. The V gene end was trimmed by 4 bases and the J gene end by 4 bases; junction bases not matched to a gene: 13. The CDR3 length is 19 residues. In germline, CDR1 is KGHSH, CDR2 LQKENI. The CDR3 DNA follows: TGTGCCAGCTCACTGGCACTAGCGGGAGGGGCCCTTACGTACAATGAGCAGTTCTTC. This gives the protein CASSLALAGGALTYNEQFF.

The J gene is TRBJ2-7, the V gene TRBV27; TRBD1 matches at 8 bases. Per germline, CDR1 MNHEY and CDR2 SMNVEV (reference sequence). This CDR3 spans 12 amino acids. V lost 6 bases and J lost 4; bases outside the gene matches: 2. DNA for the CDR3: TGTGCCAGCAGCACAGGGGGTTACGAGCAGTACTTC. It specifies CASSTGGYEQYF.

This clone has more than one count but fewer than ten. This chain uses TRBV5-8 with TRBJ2-2; 8 bases fit TRBD1. CDR3 length: 17 residues. Unmatched junction bases numbered 18, after V lost 7 bases and J lost 7 bases. CDR1 is SGHTS and CDR2 is YDEGEE in the germline V gene. For the CDR3, the DNA is TGTGCCAGCTCGAAAACCGGACAGGGCTTTTTCGTCGGGGAGCTGTTTTTT. Translation: CASSKTGQGFFVGELFF.

This clone showed up just once. The germline gene is not matched at one end of the junction; a read error may be the cause. The V call is TRBV7-9, the J call TRBJ2-6; D not certain. The CDR3 consists of 15 residues. Germline V gene lookup returns CDR1 SEHNR and CDR2 FQNEAQ (reference sequence). CDR3 sequence: CSSSSSLSGANVLTF. The CDR3 DNA is TGTTCCAGCAGCTCGTCACTCTCTGGGGCCAACGTCCTGACTTTC.

The chain has TRBV7-9 and TRBJ2-7, with 9 positions matching TRBD1. V lost 3 bases to trimming and J lost 5 bases; unmatched junction nucleotides: 5. Germline values: CDR1 SEHNR, CDR2 FQNEAQ (reference sequence). CDR3 size: 14 residues. As DNA, the CDR3 is TGTGCCAGCAGCTTGTGGGGACAGGGAGACGAGCAGTACTTC. Translated: CASSLWGQGDEQYF.

To note about this clone: The identical CDR3 is also encoded by other nucleotide sequences in the sample. This rearrangement joins TRBV7-9 to TRBJ2-7; TRBD1 agrees at 10 bases. V dropped 3 bases and J dropped 4; count of bases not matched to a gene: 6. CDR1 is SEHNR and CDR2 is FQNEAQ in the germline V gene (reference sequence). The CDR3 runs 15 residues. The CDR3 reads CASSFPGQGTYEQYF. The CDR3 DNA is TGTGCCAGCAGCTTTCCGGGACAGGGGACATACGAGCAGTACTTC.

J is TRBJ2-1 and V is TRBV6-4; 12 bases are shared with TRBD1. CDR1 and CDR2 (germline): MRHNA, SNTAGT. V lost 5 bases and J lost 8; bases outside the gene matches: 7. The CDR3 length is 15 residues. In nucleotides, the CDR3 is TGTGCCAGCAGTCCGGGGACAGGGGGCAATGATGAGCAGTTCTTC. Protein: CASSPGTGGNDEQFF.

The sample holds one count of this clone. The genes are TRBV4-1 and TRBJ1-1; 7 nucleotides match TRBD1. Germline V gives CDR1 MGHRA, CDR2 YSYEKL. V trimming: 4 bases; J trimming: 5 bases; junction bases outside the gene matches: 7. CDR3 length: 14 amino acids. The CDR3 spells CASSPNRGGTEAFF. The CDR3 nucleotides are TGCGCCAGCAGCCCTAACAGGGGCGGGACTGAAGCTTTCTTT.

The V gene is TRBV7-3, the J gene TRBJ2-5; 9 bases align to TRBD1. The germline V gene has CDR1 SGHTA and CDR2 FQGTGA. This CDR3 has 15 amino acids. The V and J ends lost 4 bases and 2 bases, in that order; junction bases with no gene match: 5. CDR3 sequence (DNA): TGTGCCAGCAGCTCCCCCGGGACAGGGCAAGAGACCCAGTACTTC. This codes for CASSSPGTGQETQYF.

The chain employs TRBV5-6 and TRBJ2-3; TRBD1 agrees at 7 bases. The V gene's germline CDR1 is SGHDT and CDR2 YYEEEE. The length of the CDR3 is 18 residues. V trimming: 1 base; J trimming: 6 bases; junction bases outside the gene matches: 17. The CDR3 reads CASSLRVWTGEGPDTQYF. In DNA, the CDR3 is TGTGCCAGCAGCTTGAGAGTTTGGACAGGAGAGGGGCCTGATACGCAGTATTTT.

The chain employs TRBV19 and TRBJ2-6, with a possible D match to TRBD1 (6 bases). CDR1 and CDR2 from the germline V gene are LNHDA and SQIVND (reference sequence). The V and J ends lost 7 bases and 0 bases respectively, with 10 bases between them. This CDR3 region has 15 residues. CDR3 amino acids: CASTLQGSGANVLTF. Written as DNA, the CDR3 is TGTGCCAGTACCCTACAGGGCTCTGGGGCCAACGTCCTGACTTTC. Looking up the rest from reference TRBV19 and TRBJ2-6 gives the full variable domain: DGGITQSPKYLFRKEGQNVTLSCEQNLNHDAMYWYRQDPGQGLRLIYYSQIVNDFQKGDIAEGYSVSREKKESFPLTVTSAQKNPTAFYLCASTLQGSGANVLTFGAGSRLTVL.